The rows below give T cell receptor beta chains drawn from one sample of a study of vaccination and CD4 T cells after COVID-19. Their target antigens are unknown. TCRdb reprocessed the PCR reads via MiXCR and lists one record per CDR3 protein. The sample yields some 13,000 distinct CDR3 sequences, 50% to 65% seen once. Sequencing was performed on CD4+ T cells from blood, cultured in vitro. The receptors originated from a human donor who had recovered from COVID-19. The CDR3 runs from the conserved cysteine through the conserved F or W. D genes are given only for firm matches. Clone size is shown for a subset of rows, as once, few, many or a class of expanded clone.

cdr3_aa cdr3_nt j_call clone_size d_call v_call
CASSPGVRDRSYEQYF TGCGCCAGCAGCCCCGGCGTCCGGGACAGGTCCTACGAGCAGTACTTC TRBJ2-7 NA TRBD1 TRBV4-1
CASSPIQGAIMKTQYF TGTGCCAGCAGCCCGATACAGGGGGCGATTATGAAGACCCAGTACTTC TRBJ2-5 few TRBD1 TRBV11-2
CSASWTGGIHEQYF TGCAGTGCTAGCTGGACAGGGGGCATCCACGAGCAGTACTTC TRBJ2-7 few TRBD1 TRBV20-1
CASTPNKGLSNTDTQYF TGTGCCAGCACCCCCAATAAGGGGCTATCTAACACAGATACGCAGTATTTT TRBJ2-3 few NA TRBV6-1
CASSPTRFYESTDTQYF TGTGCCAGCAGCCCGACTAGATTCTATGAAAGCACAGATACGCAGTATTTT TRBJ2-3 NA NA TRBV11-3
CASSLVGVAGGQDTQYF TGTGCCAGCAGCTTGGTAGGAGTAGCGGGGGGGCAAGATACGCAGTATTTT TRBJ2-3 NA TRBD2 TRBV5-4
CASSLDPGASTEAFF TGCGCCAGCAGCTTGGATCCAGGGGCGAGCACTGAAGCTTTCTTT TRBJ1-1 few NA TRBV5-1
CSVEDRGYGYTF TGCAGCGTTGAAGATAGAGGGTATGGCTACACCTTC TRBJ1-2 few NA TRBV29-1
CASSSGQPSSTDTQYF TGTGCCAGCAGCTCGGGACAGCCCTCAAGCACAGATACGCAGTATTTT TRBJ2-3 NA TRBD1 TRBV7-2
CASSQDGRVGPSF TGCGCCAGCAGCCAAGATGGGAGGGTGGGCCCTTCCTTC TRBJ1-2 NA NA TRBV4-1